This paragraph reports one TCR beta chain. Recruitment covered about two dozen US areas and drew participants whose ages spanned about 18 to 100 years. Using immunoSEQ multiplex PCR, the repertoire was profiled, and TCRdb retains in-frame clones only, with some absent. The sample shows hundreds of thousands of clones, 80% to 90% of them seen only once. This specimen belongs to a study of blood T cell repertoires in COVID-19. Study-level background: Acute-phase and convalescent COVID-19 samples originated in the United States, Italy and Spain. Sources were T cells, B-cell-depleted T cells, or PBMCs; the material itself was cDNA or gDNA.

V was clipped by 4 bases and J by 6 bases, with 10 bases between them. The CDR3 is 14 residues long. Germline values: CDR1 LNHDA, CDR2 SQIVND (reference sequence). The sample consisted of PBMCs or T cells enriched from blood (not recorded which). The clonotype was recovered from a woman aged 45-65 years who had been exposed to COVID-19. V is TRBV19 and J is TRBJ1-6, with D possibly TRBD1 on 6 matching bases. This CDR3 reads CASSKQGLNSPLHF. The CDR3, as DNA: TGTGCCAGTAGTAAACAGGGTCTTAATTCACCCCTCCACTTT.